The 18 T cell receptor beta chains reported below all come from one sample, sequenced in a study of post-analysis software for immune sequencing data. General study findings and limits: The study found TRBV5-6, TRBV5-1 and TRBV20-1 among 4 or 5 TRBV segments more frequent in patients than controls.

What these receptors recognize is not known. The TCR beta cDNA libraries carried unique molecular identifiers. TCRdb re-called the PCR reads through MiXCR, storing one row per CDR3 protein. This sample yields a few hundred thousand distinct CDR3 sequences, of which 30% to 40% are seen a single time; less than 6% belongs to the top ten. The source material was blood. These receptors were obtained from a girl aged 2 to 17 with multiple sclerosis.

This chain links TRBV5-6 with TRBJ2-3; D uncertain. Per the germline V gene, CDR1 is SGHDT and CDR2 is YYEEEE. V lost 1 base to trimming and J lost 0 bases, with 9 bases between them. The CDR3 covers 15 residues. The CDR3 is CASSLTRTSTDTQYF. CDR3 DNA: TGTGCCAGCAGCTTGACCCGAACTAGCACAGATACGCAGTATTTT.

The chain combines TRBV9 with TRBJ1-2; tentative D call: TRBD1 (6 bases). Trimming removed 0 bases at V and 4 bases at J, with 13 bases between. The length of the CDR3 is 15 residues. Germline CDR1 is SGDLS and CDR2 is YYNGEE. CDR3 nucleotide sequence: TGTGCCAGCAGCGTAGATGGGGGGCGCAGCTATGGCTACACCTTC. As protein: CASSVDGGRSYGYTF.

This clonotype was seen only a few times. The chain couples TRBV15 to TRBJ1-2, with unresolved D. This CDR3 has 16 amino acids. V was cut by 0 bases and J by 0 bases, with 11 bases left in between. Germline-derived CDR1 and CDR2 are LNHNV and YYDKDF (reference sequence). The CDR3 DNA reads TGTGCCACCAGCAGAGATGAAGGCAGCTCTAACTATGGCTACACCTTC. Translated: CATSRDEGSSNYGYTF.

The chain is built from TRBV12-3 or TRBV12-4 and TRBJ1-5; D unclear. Trimming cost V 6 bases and J 2 bases, with 11 bases left between them. This CDR3 is built from 14 residues. The CDR3 sequence is CASSRNQGNQPQHF. Written as DNA, the CDR3 is TGTGCCAGCAGCCGTAATCAGGGCAATCAGCCCCAGCATTTT.

The chain has TRBV7-3 and TRBJ2-5; tentative D call: TRBD2 (6 bases). The CDR3 spans 15 residues. CDR1 and CDR2 from the germline V gene are SGHTA and FQGTGA. V was clipped by 5 bases and J by 5 bases, with 18 bases between them. The CDR3 sequence is CASSPLGGIWETQYF. As DNA, the CDR3 is TGTGCCAGCAGCCCCCTGGGGGGTATCTGGGAGACCCAGTACTTC.

This rearrangement joins TRBV20-1 to TRBJ1-2, with D uncertain. The CDR3 is 13 amino acids. V was trimmed by 3 bases and J by 0 bases, leaving 8 bases between them. Germline assignment: CDR1 DFQATT and CDR2 SNEGSKA (reference sequence). The CDR3 protein is CSASTASNYGYTF. The CDR3 nucleotides read TGCAGTGCTAGTACAGCATCTAACTATGGCTACACCTTC.

This chain uses TRBV7-7 with TRBJ2-3; a possible D gene is TRBD2 (5 bases). Germline CDR1 SSHAT, CDR2 FNYEAQ (reference sequence). CDR3 length equals 14 residues. CDR3 in DNA: TGTGCTAGCCCGACGGGGAAAAGCACAGATACGCAGTATTTT. Its translation is CASPTGKSTDTQYF.

The chain uses TRBV7-9 and TRBJ1-4, with D perhaps TRBD1 (5 bases). Trimming shortened V by 6 bases and J by 13 bases, and 12 bases separated the two germline ends. The CDR3 runs to 11 residues. The germline V gene has CDR1 SEHNR and CDR2 FQNEAQ (reference sequence). The CDR3 protein is CASSRDVRLFF. The DNA of the CDR3 is TGTGCCAGCAGTCGGGACGTAAGACTGTTTTTT.

Notes on this clonotype: At one of its ends the junction is not consistent with the germline gene, which may arise from a read error. This rearrangement joins TRBV5-1 to TRBJ2-5; no firm D call. The germline V gene has CDR1 SGHRS and CDR2 YFSETQ. The CDR3 is made up of 12 amino acids. The CDR3 is CASNLADDEQYF. The CDR3 DNA reads as TGCGCCAGCAACTTGGCCGATGATGAGCAGTACTTC.

This clonotype was found a few times. The CDR3 coding sequence is TGCGCCAGCAGCTTGCAGGGGGCCAGCACTGAAGCTTTCTTT. Translation: CASSLQGASTEAFF. The chain combines TRBV5-1 with TRBJ1-1, with 8 bases lining up with TRBD1. The J segment lost 4 bases and the V segment lost 1 base, leaving 3 bases of the junction unmatched. Germline V lookup: CDR1 SGHRS, CDR2 YFSETQ. The CDR3 loop spans 14 amino acids.

In its sample, this clonotype was seen a few times. J is TRBJ2-1 and V is TRBV5-6; TRBD2 is a possible D gene (5 bases). This CDR3 contains 17 residues. Per germline, CDR1 SGHDT and CDR2 YYEEEE. Trimming pared 0 bases from V and 7 bases from J, leaving 20 bases between. The DNA for the CDR3 is TGTGCCAGCAGCTTGGGTGTTGTAGGAGTAGCGAGGAATGAGCAGTTCTTC. It codes for CASSLGVVGVARNEQFF.

The CDR3 bases are TGTGCCAGCAGCTATCCGGGACAGCCCTATGGCTACACCTTC. Translation gives CASSYPGQPYGYTF. V is TRBV7-9 and J is TRBJ1-2, with TRBD1 matching 7 bases. The CDR3 extends over 14 amino acids. Germline-derived CDR1 and CDR2 are SEHNR and FQNEAQ (reference sequence). With V trimmed by 4 bases and J by 4 bases, 6 bases remained unmatched.

The rearrangement uses TRBV12-3 or TRBV12-4 and TRBJ1-5; no firm D call. V was clipped by 7 bases and J by 4 bases, with 8 bases between them. The CDR3 loop spans 12 amino acids. The CDR3 coding sequence is TGTGCCAGCAACCTCAGAAATCAGCCCCAGCATTTT. Protein product: CASNLRNQPQHF.

The chain uses TRBV6-5 and TRBJ2-5; 8 nucleotides match TRBD2. The V segment lost 6 bases and the J segment 11 bases; nucleotides outside the gene matches: 17. The CDR3 is made up of 15 amino acids. CDR1 is MNHEY and CDR2 is SVGAGI in the germline V gene. CDR3 protein: CASSTGTRSYNEQYF. CDR3 DNA sequence: TGTGCCAGCAGCACAGGGACTAGGTCGTACAATGAGCAGTACTTC.

The J gene is TRBJ2-1, the V gene TRBV24-1; tentatively, D is TRBD1 or TRBD2 (5 bases each). This CDR3 has 15 amino acids. Deletions cut 3 bases from V and 1 base from J, with 9 bases between. The germline V gene encodes CDR1 KGHDR and CDR2 SFDVKD. In nucleotides, the CDR3 is TGTGCCACCAGTGATAGGGACGGATCCTACAATGAGCAGTTCTTC. This codes for CATSDRDGSYNEQFF.

This clonotype was seen only once. The V gene is TRBV7-3, the J gene TRBJ2-3, with 7 bases lining up with TRBD2. This CDR3 is 14 amino acids long. The J segment lost 6 bases and the V segment lost 5 bases, leaving 8 bases of the junction unmatched. The germline gives CDR1 SGHTA, CDR2 FQGTGA. This CDR3 reads CASSVAGPPDTQYF. In DNA, the CDR3 is TGTGCCAGCAGCGTAGCGGGCCCTCCGGATACGCAGTATTTT.

This chain joins TRBV20-1 and TRBJ2-1, with 8 positions matching TRBD1. With 1 base clipped from V and 6 bases from J, the junction kept 5 bases outside the gene matches. Looked up from germline, CDR1 is DFQATT and CDR2 is SNEGSKA (reference sequence). CDR3 length: 14 residues. CDR3 sequence reads: CSARAQGGVNEQFF. CDR3 DNA: TGCAGTGCTAGAGCACAGGGGGGAGTCAATGAGCAGTTCTTC.

This clonotype appeared a few times. The rearrangement joins TRBV20-1 to TRBJ1-5, with TRBD1 matching over 7 bases. Germline CDR1 and CDR2: DFQATT and SNEGSKA (reference sequence). This CDR3 region has 15 residues. V lost 2 bases and J lost 3; bases outside the gene matches: 7. DNA of the CDR3: TGCAGTGCTAGATCAGGGGGGGATTACAATCAGCCCCAGCATTTT. This gives the protein CSARSGGDYNQPQHF.